The 5 T cell receptor beta chains reported below all come from one sample, sequenced in a study of human T cells and chemical hapten exposure. A single record per CDR3 protein comes from TCRdb applying MiXCR to the RACE reads. The table lists more than 75,000 distinct CDR3 sequences, roughly 8.7% of them singletons. Regarding time point: healthy volunteer bleed at 6 weeks. Total RNA was isolated from whole blood that had not been fractionated. The sequencing input was whole blood. The receptors stem from a male donor in good health. Some clones in this sample may be carry-over from other donors' samples.

The genes are TRBV29-1 and TRBJ1-1; D is unclear. The V and J ends lost 2 bases and 5 bases respectively, with 6 bases between them. The CDR3 runs 11 residues. Germline V CDR1 and CDR2: SQVTM, ANQGSEA. This chain's CDR3 is CSVEIPTEAFF. In DNA, the CDR3 is TGCAGCGTTGAAATCCCTACTGAAGCTTTCTTT.

The chain links TRBV29-1 to TRBJ2-3, with D perhaps assigned TRBD1 or TRBD2 (6 bases each). Between the trimmed V and J ends, which lost 7 bases and 3 bases, there was a span of 17 bases. The CDR3 is 14 residues long. The germline V gene encodes CDR1 SQVTM and CDR2 ANQGSEA. The CDR3 DNA reads as TGCAGCGCCCCAACAGGGAGGCATACAGATACGCAGTATTTT. It encodes CSAPTGRHTDTQYF.

In this sample, this clonotype turned up many times. V is TRBV12-3 or TRBV12-4 and J is TRBJ1-2; 8 nucleotides align to TRBD1. The V gene end was trimmed by 1 base and the J gene end by 3 bases; junction bases not matched to a gene: 4. This CDR3 spans 15 amino acids. The CDR3 region has the DNA TGTGCCAGCAGTTTAGGGACAGGGTCCCACTATGGCTACACCTTC. Its protein is CASSLGTGSHYGYTF.

This clonotype was counted a few times. The rearrangement uses TRBV29-1 and TRBJ2-5; D remains ambiguous. V dropped 2 bases and J dropped 2 bases, with 6 bases sitting between them. Per germline, CDR1 SQVTM and CDR2 ANQGSEA. This CDR3 comprises 12 residues. In nucleotides, the CDR3 is TGCAGCGTTGAACAGCAGCAAGAGACCCAGTACTTC. This gives the protein CSVEQQQETQYF.

This clonotype has a count of ten or more. The chain employs TRBV7-2 and TRBJ1-2; unclear D gene. CDR3 length: 13 amino acids. Germline CDR1 is SGHTA and CDR2 is FQGNSA. V was trimmed by 6 bases and J by 4 bases, leaving 12 bases between them. Written as DNA, the CDR3 is TGTGCCAGCAGTACGTGGGTCCCCTATGGCTACACCTTC. Its protein product is CASSTWVPYGYTF.